These 11 T cell receptor beta chains originate from one sample sequenced in a study of blood T cell repertoires in COVID-19. This table comes from immunoSEQ multiplex PCR, and its TCRdb copy is limited to in-frame clones, with some not included. The sample holds fewer than 150,000 clones, roughly 83% seen once. The source material was peripheral blood. Source of these receptors: a woman aged 45-59 years with acute or convalescent COVID-19.

V is TRBV5-4 and J is TRBJ2-2; 8 bases line up with TRBD1. J lost 1 base, V lost 5 bases, and 7 bases had no gene match. Germline V gene lookup returns CDR1 SGHNT and CDR2 YYREEE (reference sequence). The CDR3 contains 16 residues. The DNA for the CDR3 is TGTGCCAGCAGAGCCGGGACAGGAGAGAACACCGGGGAGCTGTTTTTT. Translating gives CASRAGTGENTGELFF. Looking up the rest from reference TRBV5-4 and TRBJ2-2 gives the full variable domain: ETGVTQSPTHLIKTRGQQVTLRCSSQSGHNTVSWYQQALGQGPQFIFQYYREEENGRGNFPPRFSGLQFPNYSSELNVNALELDDSALYLCASRAGTGENTGELFFGEGSRLTVL.

The rearrangement links TRBV3-1 (or the pseudogene TRBV3-2) to TRBJ1-2; TRBD1 agrees at 8 bases. Germline CDR1 LGHDT, CDR2 YNNKEL (reference sequence). V gave up 4 bases and J gave up 7 bases; unmatched junction bases: 2. This CDR3 region has 12 residues. The CDR3 bases are TGTGCCAGCAGCCGAGACAGGGGTGGCTACACCTTC. Residues: CASSRDRGGYTF.

This clone was observed a few times. The chain couples TRBV5-1 to TRBJ2-1; 8 bases match TRBD2. The CDR3 length is 14 residues. The ends lost 3 bases at V and 3 bases at J; junction bases unmatched: 2. Germline CDR1 is SGHRS and CDR2 is YFSETQ. DNA of the CDR3: TGCGCCAGCAGCTATAGCGGGGACTACAATGAGCAGTTCTTC. This translates into CASSYSGDYNEQFF.

CDR3 region: CASSESNQGNGYTF. CDR3 coding DNA: TGCGCCAGCAGTGAGTCGAATCAGGGTAATGGCTACACCTTC. The V and J genes are TRBV10-1 and TRBJ1-2; D possibly corresponds to TRBD1 (5 bases). Germline loops: CDR1 WNHNN, CDR2 SYGVQD (reference sequence). The CDR3 has 14 residues. Trimming removed 0 bases from V and 6 bases from J, with 11 bases in between.

This rearrangement joins TRBV4-1 to TRBJ1-3; the D is unclear. CDR1 is MGHRA and CDR2 is YSYEKL in the germline V gene. V was cut by 5 bases and J by 8 bases, with 13 bases left in between. The CDR3 totals 13 residues. The CDR3 DNA follows: TGCGCCAGCAGCTTAAACACCCGGGACACCATATATTTT. Encoded protein: CASSLNTRDTIYF.

This clone has only one observation. The CDR3 DNA reads as TGCAGCGTGTTGGGGGGGGCAGGTCAGCCCCAGCATTTT. This sequence encodes CSVLGGAGQPQHF. This chain links TRBV29-1 with TRBJ1-5, with a weak D call TRBD1 (6 bases). The germline V gene encodes CDR1 SQVTM and CDR2 ANQGSEA. The CDR3 runs to 13 residues. V lost 6 bases to trimming and J lost 6 bases, with 15 bases between them. Full variable domain (missing parts from reference TRBV29-1 and TRBJ1-5): SAVISQKPSRDICQRGTSLTIQCQVDSQVTMMFWYRQQPGQSLTLIATANQGSEATYESGFVIDKFPISRPNLTFSTLTVSNMSPEDSSIYLCSVLGGAGQPQHFGDGTRLSIL.

V usage is TRBV5-1 and J usage is TRBJ2-3, with TRBD1 matching 9 bases. Germline V gene sequence: CDR1 SGHRS, CDR2 YFSETQ. The CDR3 has 15 amino acids. Trimming removed 0 bases from V and 4 bases from J; junction bases left unmatched: 3. CDR3 nucleotides: TGCGCCAGCAGCTTGGGACAGGGGGTTTCAGATACGCAGTATTTT. Encoded protein: CASSLGQGVSDTQYF.

This chain uses TRBV7-8 with TRBJ2-7, with 10 bases lining up with TRBD2. The CDR3 is 16 residues long. J was trimmed by 2 bases and V by 1 base; bases with no gene match: 5. Germline V gives CDR1 SGHVS, CDR2 FQNEAQ. CDR3 sequence (DNA): TGTGCCAGCAGCTTAGTACCCAGCGGGGGGGCCTACGAGCAGTACTTC. Translation gives CASSLVPSGGAYEQYF.

The V gene is TRBV30, the J gene TRBJ1-5; TRBD1 matches at 9 bases. The CDR3 sequence is 18 residues long. The germline CDR1 and CDR2 sequences are GTSNPN and SVGIG (reference sequence). Trimming at V came to 2 bases and at J to 0 bases, leaving 11 bases not matched to a gene. The CDR3 region is CAWSRGTGTPYSNQPQHF. In nucleotides, the CDR3 is TGTGCCTGGAGTAGGGGGACAGGGACGCCTTATAGCAATCAGCCCCAGCATTTT.

About this clone itself: At one boundary the junction diverges from the germline segment, which might be a read error. The J gene is TRBJ1-1, the V gene TRBV19, with 8 bases aligning to TRBD1. Germline-derived CDR1 and CDR2 are LNHDA and SQIVND (reference sequence). The CDR3 totals 12 residues. Here the CDR3 reads CASSIVGQGLTF. The CDR3 region has the DNA TGTGCCAGTAGTATAGTAGGACAGGGATTGACCTTT.

This chain connects TRBV4-1 to TRBJ1-1; 8 bases are shared with TRBD1. Germline CDR1 and CDR2: MGHRA and YSYEKL. The CDR3 loop spans 16 amino acids. Trimming took 4 bases from V and 0 from J; bases not matched to a gene: 7. The CDR3 region has the DNA TGCGCCAGCAGCCCCGCCGAGACAGGGGTGAACACTGAAGCTTTCTTT. It codes for CASSPAETGVNTEAFF.